This TCR beta chain is from a study of blood T cell repertoires in COVID-19. As for the study in general: Samples taken during acute and convalescent COVID-19 were collected in the United States, Italy and Spain. The analysed material was cDNA or gDNA that came from T cells, B-cell-depleted T cells, or PBMCs.

The V gene lost 4 bases and the J gene lost 7 bases, with 18 bases spanning the gap. The length of the CDR3 is 16 residues. Germline-derived CDR1 and CDR2 are SGHKS and YYEKEE (reference sequence). Original processing methods: Reference gene primer amplification gave estimated nucleated cell counts. Some clones are missing from TCRdb's copy, which holds only in-frame ones; the method was immunoSEQ multiplex PCR. V and J calls and clone size are copied from that table; D and trimming were computed from the DNA. Of 70,000 to 95,000 clones listed, 84% are singletons. The sample comprised peripheral blood. The receptor's source is a human donor in a cohort sampled during active COVID-19. The chain is built from TRBV5-5 and TRBJ1-6, with unresolved D. CDR3 region: CASSRPEGLGNSPLHF. The CDR3 DNA follows: TGTGCCAGCAGCCGGCCGGAGGGCTTGGGGAATTCACCCCTCCACTTT.